The rows below give T cell receptor beta chains drawn from one sample of a study of T cells in Graves' hyperthyroidism and ophthalmopathy. TCRdb analysed the multiplex PCR reads with MiXCR anew, one entry per CDR3 protein. The sample has roughly 380,000 distinct CDR3 sequences; 15% to 20% are singletons. The sample comprised blood. The receptors were gathered from a woman younger than 35 with Graves' hyperthyroidism. Both conserved end residues are part of each CDR3. The order of the fields is J gene, V gene, clone size, D gene, CDR3 DNA, CDR3 protein. A D gene is named only where the DNA matches it firmly. Expanded clones are given a class, and other clones once, few, many or no size at all.

TRBJ2-7	TRBV6-1	many	.	TGTGCCAGCAGCCCCCGTGCAGGGCAGAGAAACGAGCAGTACTTC	CASSPRAGQRNEQYF
TRBJ2-5	TRBV7-8	many	.	TGTGCCAGCAGCTTAGACGGCTTACCCGAGACCCAGTACTTC	CASSLDGLPETQYF
TRBJ2-7	TRBV5-1	many	TRBD1	TGCGCCAGCAGATACCGAACAGGGGTCTACGAGCAGTACTTC	CASRYRTGVYEQYF
TRBJ2-4	TRBV4-1	few	.	TGCGCCAGCAGCCGGGGACTGGGGAACATTCAGTACTTC	CASSRGLGNIQYF
TRBJ1-1	TRBV2	many	.	TGTGCCAGCACCAGAGGGTGGAACACTGAAGCTTTCTTT	CASTRGWNTEAFF
TRBJ2-7	TRBV5-4	.	TRBD1	TGTGCCAGCAGCTTGAGGACAGGGGTCCTCACCGCATACGAGCAGTACTTC	CASSLRTGVLTAYEQYF
TRBJ2-2	TRBV6-1	many	.	TGTGCCAGCGCAAACAGCTACACCGGGGAGCTGTTTTTT	CASANSYTGELFF
TRBJ2-5	TRBV27	.	TRBD2	TGTGTCAGCAGTTGGAGCGGGGGGGCAGAGACCCAGTACTTC	CVSSWSGGAETQYF
TRBJ2-5	TRBV24-1	many	TRBD1	TGTGCCACCAGTGAACCGGACAGGGACCAAGAGACCCAGTACTTC	CATSEPDRDQETQYF
TRBJ1-1	TRBV5-1	many	.	TGCGCCAGCAGCTTGGGGGCGCGGGCAGGCACTGAAGCTTTCTTT	CASSLGARAGTEAFF
TRBJ2-2	TRBV6-5	.	TRBD2	TGTGCCAGCAGTTGGACTAGCGGGGGGGCCGCCGGGGAGCTGTTTTTT	CASSWTSGGAAGELFF
TRBJ2-7	TRBV27	many	.	TGTGCCAGCAGTTCGACTAACTCCTACGAGCAGTACTTC	CASSSTNSYEQYF
TRBJ2-2	TRBV7-9	many	.	TGTGCCAGCAGCCCCCAAGGGGTCACCGGGGAGCTGTTTTTT	CASSPQGVTGELFF
TRBJ2-7	TRBV6-1	many	.	TGTGCCAGCAGTGAAGGACACTCCTACGAGCAGTACTTC	CASSEGHSYEQYF
TRBJ2-7	TRBV15	many	.	TGTGCCACCAGCAGAGATCGGTGGGGAGTCGAGCAGTACTTC	CATSRDRWGVEQYF
TRBJ2-7	TRBV24-1	.	.	TGTGCACCCGAGTCCGGATACGAGCAGTACTTC	CAPESGYEQYF
TRBJ1-3	TRBV18	many	.	TGTGCCAGCTCACCACGTTCAGGGTCTGGAAACACCATATATTTT	CASSPRSGSGNTIYF
TRBJ2-7	TRBV12-3/TRBV12-4	.	.	TGTGCCAGCAGTTTGGCGGGGCTCTACGAGCAGTACTTC	CASSLAGLYEQYF
TRBJ1-2	TRBV7-2	many	TRBD1	TGTGCCAGCAGCTCCGACAGGGGCATCTATGGCTACACCTTC	CASSSDRGIYGYTF
TRBJ1-1	TRBV12-3/TRBV12-4	many	.	TGTGCCAGCCAAAAGGGGAATGGGAACACTGAAGCTTTCTTT	CASQKGNGNTEAFF
TRBJ1-5	TRBV19	many	.	TGTGCCAGTAAGCGTCCGGGACGGTCGGCTGGGCCCCAGCATTTT	CASKRPGRSAGPQHF
TRBJ2-5	TRBV12-3/TRBV12-4	.	TRBD1	TGTGCCAGCAGTTTAGGAGGGCAGGGGGTCTTGGAGACCCAGTACTTC	CASSLGGQGVLETQYF
TRBJ2-7	TRBV6-2/TRBV6-3	.	.	TGTGCCAGCAGACGCCAGACCTACGAGCAGTACTTC	CASRRQTYEQYF
TRBJ2-7	TRBV6-1	many	TRBD1	TGTGCCAGCAGCCGAGACGACAGGGCCTACGAGCAGTACTTC	CASSRDDRAYEQYF
TRBJ2-3	TRBV20-1	many	.	TGCAGTGCTAGAGGTACTAGCTCTAGCACAGATACGCAGTATTTT	CSARGTSSSTDTQYF
TRBJ2-4	TRBV18	.	.	TGTGCCAGCTCACCTCAGGGGATTCCCAAAAACATTCAGTACTTC	CASSPQGIPKNIQYF
TRBJ1-2	TRBV20-1	many	.	TGCAGTGCTAGAGATCGGGGCGGGTACTATGGCTACACCTTC	CSARDRGGYYGYTF
TRBJ2-7	TRBV30	.	.	TGTGCCTGGAGAGATACAGCTCGCTACGAGCAGTACTTC	CAWRDTARYEQYF